This T cell receptor (beta chain) was documented in a study of PD-1 blockade in classical Hodgkin lymphoma. Profiled with immunoSEQ multiplex PCR; TCRdb holds only in-frame clones, not every one. The sample holds about 25,000 clones, approximately 65% seen once. Germline V lookup: CDR1 SGHTA, CDR2 FQGNSA. The V and J ends lost 3 bases and 1 base, in that order; junction bases with no gene match: 1. The CDR3 covers 15 residues. Indicated time point: cycle 4 day 1 (C4D1), after less than 7 weeks of nivolumab. Autologous stem cell transplantation was followed by relapse in every patient, and brentuximab vedotin exposure varied.

The input for sequencing was peripheral blood mononuclear cells (PBMCs), taken before the fourth cycle of nivolumab. The receptor comes from a human donor with classical Hodgkin lymphoma. The chain uses TRBV7-2 and TRBJ2-1; TRBD2 aligns across 9 bases. CDR3 bases: TGTGCCAGCAGCTTTAGCGGGGGATCCTACAATGAGCAGTTCTTC. Protein: CASSFSGGSYNEQFF.